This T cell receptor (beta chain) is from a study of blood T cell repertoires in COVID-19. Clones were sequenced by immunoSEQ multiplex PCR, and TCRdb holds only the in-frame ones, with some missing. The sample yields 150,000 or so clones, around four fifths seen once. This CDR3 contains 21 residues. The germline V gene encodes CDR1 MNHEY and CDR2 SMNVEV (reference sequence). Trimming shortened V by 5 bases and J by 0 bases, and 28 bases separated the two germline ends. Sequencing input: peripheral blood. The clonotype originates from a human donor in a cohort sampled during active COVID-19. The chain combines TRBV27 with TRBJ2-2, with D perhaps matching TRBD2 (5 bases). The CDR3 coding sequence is TGTGCCAGCAGTCTACAGACACCAGGACTTCCCGCCGTCGCGAACACCGGGGAGCTGTTTTTT. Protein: CASSLQTPGLPAVANTGELFF.